The TCR beta chain described here comes from a study of OX40 agonist ivuxolimab in advanced cancers. Study information: The diagnoses of dose-escalation patients were hepatocellular carcinoma, melanoma, renal cell or head and neck cancer. Findings and limits, study-wide: Normalized T-cell clonal expansion was also low in some nonresponders. At 0.1 to 3.0 mg/kg and by week 6, CD4+ and CD8+ T cells in the blood had expanded clonally.

Patients with a history of autoimmune disease or on systemic immunosuppression were excluded. Generated by immunoSEQ multiplex PCR, the TCRdb table keeps only in-frame clones and is missing some. The top ten hold roughly an eighth of the sample, which has around 43,000 clones, approximately 86% seen once. CDR3 length: 14 amino acids. Germline V gene sequence: CDR1 MNHEY, CDR2 SVGAGI. Deletions cut 2 bases from V and 0 bases from J, with 8 bases between. This clone showed up just once. The target antigen is unknown. Sequencing was performed on CD4+ or CD8+ T cells sorted from blood, taken in a trial of the OX40 agonist ivuxolimab. The rearrangement joins TRBV6-5 to TRBJ2-7; D not resolved. This TCR was sampled from an adult with an advanced solid tumor such as melanoma, head and neck, liver or kidney cancer. The CDR3 bases are TGTGCCAGCAGTTACCAAGGGTCCTCCTACGAGCAGTACTTC. It is translated as CASSYQGSSYEQYF.